This T cell receptor beta chain was recorded in a study of shared clonotypes between healthy human individuals. Study-level results: Only blood was sampled; tissue repertoires likely differ.

For this clone: The antigen is not known.

With V trimmed by 5 bases and J by 0 bases, 5 bases remained unmatched. The CDR3 is made up of 14 amino acids. Germline V gene data show CDR1 as SQVTM and CDR2 as ANQGSEA. This was a deep-level run. PCR replicates performed on unsorted PBMC used approximately 0.3 ug DNA, approximately 33,000 T cell genomes. This table comes from immunoSEQ multiplex PCR, and its TCRdb copy is limited to in-frame clones, with some not included. The repertoire has 400,000 to 600,000 clones, around 79% of them found once; the top ten carry 12%. The V call is TRBV29-1, the J call TRBJ2-3; 7 bases match TRBD2. Sequenced sample: PBMCs. This receptor was identified in a woman between 40 and 50 years old in good health. Some clones in this sample may be carry-over from other donors' samples. The CDR3 nucleotides are TGCAGCGTTTGGGGGGGGACTAGCACAGATACGCAGTATTTT. It is translated as CSVWGGTSTDTQYF.